One and the same sample provided the 7 T cell receptor beta chains below, sequenced in a study of PD-L1 blockade in urothelial cancer. The repertoire was sequenced with immunoSEQ multiplex PCR; TCRdb's copy has only in-frame clones and lacks some. The sample lists about 41,000 clones; roughly 81% were seen once. Time point noted: peripheral blood 6 weeks after treatment start. Sample: PBMCs, taken around atezolizumab (anti-PD-L1) treatment. These receptors all come from a man in his 70s with urothelial cancer.

The chain links TRBV6-1 to TRBJ2-2; D possibly corresponds to TRBD1 (6 bases). Germline V gene lookup returns CDR1 MNHNS and CDR2 SASEGT. The CDR3 sequence is 16 residues long. Trimming removed 2 bases from V and 4 bases from J, with 14 bases in between. The CDR3 region has the DNA TGTGCCAGCAGTGAATCTGGGGGCGCGGGCACCGGGGAGCTGTTTTTT. Its translation is CASSESGGAGTGELFF.

V is TRBV27 and J is TRBJ1-4, with 8 bases matching TRBD1. The CDR3 runs to 15 residues. Germline values: CDR1 MNHEY, CDR2 SMNVEV (reference sequence). V lost 10 bases, J lost 6 bases, and 13 bases stayed unmatched. In DNA, the CDR3 is TGTGCCATCGAAATCTCAAACAGGGGGGATGAAAAACTGTTTTTT. Its translation is CAIEISNRGDEKLFF.

The gene calls are TRBV30 and TRBJ1-5; D may be TRBD1 (5 bases). V was clipped by 0 bases and J by 7 bases, with 13 bases between them. Germline CDR1 is GTSNPN and CDR2 is SVGIG (reference sequence). The CDR3 is 14 amino acids. CDR3: CAWSVSGLDQPQHF. The CDR3 bases are TGTGCCTGGAGTGTATCAGGGTTGGACCAGCCCCAGCATTTT.

The V call is TRBV6-5, the J call TRBJ1-5; D might be TRBD1 (6 bases). The germline gives CDR1 MNHEY, CDR2 SVGAGI. V lost 3 bases and J lost 9, with 12 bases in between. The CDR3 totals 13 residues. The CDR3 DNA reads TGTGCCAGCAGTTATGGAACAGGGTGGCCCCAGCATTTT. As protein: CASSYGTGWPQHF.

The rearrangement joins TRBV30 to TRBJ2-7, with 8 bases matching TRBD1. The CDR3 loop spans 13 amino acids. Unmatched junction bases numbered 4, after V lost 0 bases and J lost 6 bases. The germline V gene has CDR1 GTSNPN and CDR2 SVGIG (reference sequence). This CDR3 reads CAWSVSGGTEQYF. CDR3 sequence (DNA): TGTGCCTGGAGTGTTTCAGGGGGCACCGAGCAGTACTTC.

This clone has only a few counts. The chain uses TRBV28 and TRBJ1-1; tentative D call: TRBD1 (5 bases). Germline V gene sequence: CDR1 MDHEN, CDR2 SYDVKM. With 6 bases removed from V and 0 bases from J, the gap between germline ends came to 23 bases. The CDR3 has 18 residues. The CDR3 region has the DNA TGTGCCAGCAGCCTTCTCCAGGGATTACAAGCAGTGAACACTGAAGCTTTCTTT. It specifies CASSLLQGLQAVNTEAFF. The full variable domain, rest sourced from reference TRBV28 and TRBJ1-1, is DVKVTQSSRYLVKRTGEKVFLECVQDMDHENMFWYRQDPGLGLRLIYFSYDVKMKEKGDIPEGYSVSREKKERFSLILESASTNQTSMYLCASSLLQGLQAVNTEAFFGQGTRLTVV.

The rearrangement links TRBV7-2 to TRBJ2-7; D is unresolved. CDR1 and CDR2 (germline): SGHTA, FQGNSA. CDR3 length equals 13 residues. Trimming shortened V by 5 bases and J by 2 bases, and 10 bases separated the two germline ends. The CDR3 spells CASSLPPTYEQYF. CDR3 DNA sequence: TGTGCCAGCAGCCTCCCGCCTACCTACGAGCAGTACTTC.